The T cell receptor beta chain under discussion was sequenced for a study of shared clonotypes between healthy human individuals. Germline values: CDR1 MDHEN, CDR2 SYDVKM. This CDR3 is 11 amino acids long. Trimming removed 11 bases at V and 6 bases at J, with 13 bases between. Deep was the level used in running the assay. Source study methods: In the immunoSEQ data, sequences were junction-only and lacked quality scores, so filtering differed. TCRdb keeps only in-frame clones here, not all; method: immunoSEQ multiplex PCR. D and trimming were read from the DNA, whereas the V and J calls and clone size are those reported in that table. The table has 2 million to 3 million clones, 80% to 95% seen once.

Material: naive CD4+ T cells from PBMCs. The subset denotes: CD45RA+ positively selected. The clonotype was recovered from a man between 18 and 29 years old in good health. Some clones in this sample may be carry-over from other donors' samples. The chain has TRBV28 and TRBJ1-1; a weak D match, TRBD1 (6 bases). CDR3: CAASGEAEAFF. The CDR3 coding sequence is TGTGCCGCGTCAGGGGAAGCTGAAGCTTTCTTT.